This TCR beta chain is from a study of a mutant IDH1 vaccine in newly diagnosed glioma. The overall study: Patients were given eight vaccinations, scheduled in weeks 1, 3, 5, 7, 11, 15, 19 and 23. Averaging 40.4 years of age, treated patients were approximately 60% male and approximately 40% female. Patients were started on vaccination 4-6 weeks after radiotherapy alone, or with temozolomide cycles.

Described time point: week 11, during vaccination. In every dose of vaccine, 300 ug of mutant IDH1 20-mer peptide was given alongside topical imiquimod. Each tumor in the donors was a new WHO grade 3 or 4 astrocytoma, IDH1-mutant and ATRX-lost. For this clone: Antigen specificity is unknown.

TCRdb's copy holds only in-frame clones and misses some; the assay was immunoSEQ multiplex PCR. The profile covers tens of thousands of clones, with approximately 78% appearing a single time and almost 25% taken by the ten largest. Germline CDR1 MGHDK, CDR2 SYGVNS. Trimming took off 0 bases at V and 5 bases at J, with 11 bases between the two ends. The CDR3 sequence is 15 residues long. The sequences come from PBMCs, collected from a glioma patient whose treatment included an IDH1 peptide vaccine. The TCR was taken from a man aged 30-40 years with glioma. The chain is built from TRBV25-1 and TRBJ2-1, with D hard to call. The CDR3, as DNA: TGTGCCAGCAGTGAATATGGGATGGGGAACAATGAGCAGTTCTTC. As protein: CASSEYGMGNNEQFF.